This passage covers 32 T cell receptor beta chains from one sample sequenced in a study of immune characteristics of hereditary and idiopathic chronic pancreatitis. Libraries were prepared by immunoSEQ multiplex PCR; TCRdb keeps only in-frame clonotypes and omits some of them. The table records 8,500 to 9,500 clones, roughly 77% of them present only once. Total pancreatectomy with islet autotransplantation was the source of the chronic pancreatitis pancreas tissue. Sequencing input: pancreas tissue with idiopathic chronic pancreatitis. All receptors derive from a human donor with chronic pancreatitis.

V is TRBV18 and J is TRBJ1-2, with no clear D. V shed 1 base and J shed 7 bases, with 10 bases lying between them. From germline, CDR1 is KGHSH and CDR2 LQKENI. The CDR3 consists of 13 residues. In DNA, the CDR3 is TGTGCCAGCTCACCACGGTTAGATGTTGGCTACACCTTC. Protein: CASSPRLDVGYTF. Filled out from reference TRBV18 and TRBJ1-2, the complete variable domain reads NAGVMQNPRHLVRRRGQEARLRCSPMKGHSHVYWYRQLPEEGLKFMVYLQKENIIDESGMPKERFSAEFPKEGPSILRIQQVVRGDSAAYFCASSPRLDVGYTFGSGTRLTVV.

The V gene is TRBV2, the J gene TRBJ2-7, with 9 bases matching TRBD2. The germline CDR1 and CDR2 sequences are SNHLY and FYNNEI. The J segment lost 2 bases and the V segment lost 1 base, leaving 3 bases of the junction unmatched. This CDR3 is built from 15 residues. The DNA of the CDR3 is TGTGCCAGCAGTGAAGGGGCGGGGGGGACCTACGAGCAGTACTTC. Translating it yields CASSEGAGGTYEQYF. The full variable domain, rest sourced from reference TRBV2 and TRBJ2-7, is EPEVTQTPSHQVTQMGQEVILRCVPISNHLYFYWYRQILGQKVEFLVSFYNNEISEKSEIFDDQFSVERPDGSNFTLKIRSTKLEDSAMYFCASSEGAGGTYEQYFGPGTRLTVT.

This chain uses TRBV5-1 with TRBJ2-2; a possible D gene is TRBD1 (6 bases). Germline V lookup: CDR1 SGHRS, CDR2 YFSETQ. CDR3 size: 15 residues. The ends were cut back, 4 bases at V and 2 bases at J, with 12 bases in the middle. CDR3 bases: TGCGCCAGCAGCCTGGGGGCGGACAACACCGGGGAGCTGTTTTTT. This encodes CASSLGADNTGELFF. The full variable domain, completed using reference TRBV5-1 and TRBJ2-2, is KAGVTQTPRYLIKTRGQQVTLSCSPISGHRSVSWYQQTPGQGLQFLFEYFSETQRNKGNFPGRFSGRQFSNSRSEMNVSTLELGDSALYLCASSLGADNTGELFFGEGSRLTVL.

The CDR3 region has the DNA TGTGCCAGCAGAGGGGGAACAGGGGGTTCACCCCTCCACTTT. This codes for CASRGGTGGSPLHF. The chain carries TRBV6-5 and TRBJ1-6; TRBD1 matches 8 bases. The CDR3 consists of 14 residues. The ends lost 6 bases at V and 9 bases at J; junction bases unmatched: 7. CDR1 and CDR2 (germline): MNHEY, SVGAGI.

The chain uses TRBV6-5 and TRBJ1-2; D gene uncertain. From germline, CDR1 is MNHEY and CDR2 SVGAGI. The CDR3 runs 13 residues. V shed 6 bases and J shed 6 bases, with 14 bases lying between them. As DNA, the CDR3 is TGTGCCAGCAGAAGACGGACGATGGATGGCTACACCTTC. Encoded protein: CASRRRTMDGYTF.

The rearrangement joins TRBV19 to TRBJ2-3; D may be TRBD1 or TRBD2 (5 bases each). This CDR3 has 14 residues. V was pared by 1 base and J by 2 bases, with 7 bases between. Germline V gives CDR1 LNHDA, CDR2 SQIVND (reference sequence). CDR3 amino acids: CASSIGDDTDTQYF. In DNA form, the CDR3 reads TGTGCCAGTAGTATAGGGGACGACACAGATACGCAGTATTTT.

The chain carries TRBV19 and TRBJ1-5, with TRBD1 matching over 8 bases. Germline V CDR1 and CDR2: LNHDA, SQIVND (reference sequence). J lost 1 base, V lost 11 bases, and 7 bases had no gene match. The CDR3 covers 14 residues. The DNA for the CDR3 is TGTGCCTCAACAGGGGGGAGGAGCAATCAGCCCCAGCATTTT. This codes for CASTGGRSNQPQHF. The whole variable domain, remainder taken from reference TRBV19 and TRBJ1-5, is DGGITQSPKYLFRKEGQNVTLSCEQNLNHDAMYWYRQDPGQGLRLIYYSQIVNDFQKGDIAEGYSVSREKKESFPLTVTSAQKNPTAFYLCASTGGRSNQPQHFGDGTRLSIL.

This clone was observed a single time. This chain connects TRBV19 to TRBJ1-2; D gene uncertain. Germline CDR1 is LNHDA and CDR2 is SQIVND (reference sequence). The V end lost 8 bases, the J end lost 4 bases, and 20 bases lay between the germline ends. This CDR3 has 15 residues. CDR3 residues: CASSNKLGVTYGYTF. The CDR3, as DNA: TGTGCCAGTTCCAACAAACTCGGAGTTACCTATGGCTACACCTTC.

The chain combines TRBV15 with TRBJ2-3; no clear D. Trimming took 0 bases from V and 2 from J, leaving 12 bases between them. Germline CDR1 reads LNHNV; CDR2 reads YYDKDF (reference sequence). The CDR3 covers 16 residues. CDR3 amino acids: CATSRDLSQNTDTQYF. CDR3 nucleotides: TGTGCCACCAGCAGAGATCTGTCCCAAAACACAGATACGCAGTATTTT.

The genes are TRBV11-1 and TRBJ1-1; D perhaps matches TRBD1 (6 bases). The CDR3 has 13 amino acids. Germline V lookup: CDR1 SGHAT, CDR2 FQDESV (reference sequence). Trimming removed 5 bases at V and 5 bases at J, with 12 bases between. This CDR3 reads CASSLYRETEAFF. The CDR3 nucleotides read TGTGCCAGCAGCCTTTACAGGGAGACTGAAGCTTTCTTT.

J is TRBJ1-5 and V is TRBV7-2; 7 bases align to TRBD1. This CDR3 is built from 13 residues. V lost 4 bases and J lost 7; bases outside the gene matches: 4. Per germline, CDR1 SGHTA and CDR2 FQGNSA. CDR3 in amino acids: CASSYRGEQPQHF. CDR3 DNA sequence: TGTGCCAGCAGCTACAGGGGAGAGCAGCCCCAGCATTTT. Full variable domain (outside the CDR3, taken from reference TRBV7-2 and TRBJ1-5): GAGVSQSPSNKVTEKGKDVELRCDPISGHTALYWYRQSLGQGLEFLIYFQGNSAPDKSGLPSDRFSAERTGGSVSTLTIQRTQQEDSAVYLCASSYRGEQPQHFGDGTRLSIL.

This rearrangement joins TRBV19 to TRBJ1-2; 11 bases align to TRBD1. The V and J ends lost 4 bases and 2 bases, in that order; junction bases with no gene match: 12. Germline values: CDR1 LNHDA, CDR2 SQIVND (reference sequence). The CDR3 sequence is 18 residues long. CDR3 protein: CASSTKGQGAVRNYGYTF. CDR3 sequence (DNA): TGTGCCAGTAGTACCAAAGGACAGGGGGCAGTGAGGAACTATGGCTACACCTTC.

The count of this clone is one. The chain combines TRBV28 with TRBJ1-1; D is perhaps TRBD1 (5 bases). Trimming left V 0 bases short and J 12 bases short, with 17 bases between. CDR3 length equals 14 residues. Germline V gene lookup returns CDR1 MDHEN and CDR2 SYDVKM. The CDR3 reads CASSLWGRPGASFF. Written as DNA, the CDR3 is TGTGCCAGCAGTTTATGGGGGAGACCCGGGGCGTCTTTCTTT.

CDR3 bases: TGTGCCAGCAGCTTAGAAGTAGCGGTTAATTCACCCCTCCACTTT. This codes for CASSLEVAVNSPLHF. The gene calls are TRBV7-2 and TRBJ1-6, with D hard to call. The V gene lost 1 base and the J gene lost 6 bases, with 10 bases spanning the gap. Germline loops: CDR1 SGHTA, CDR2 FQGNSA. The CDR3 is made up of 15 amino acids.

This chain connects TRBV6-2 or TRBV6-3 to TRBJ2-1, with 9 bases aligning to TRBD2. This CDR3 spans 13 amino acids. Germline V CDR1 and CDR2: MNHEY, SVGEGT. The V segment lost 3 bases and the J segment 10 bases; nucleotides outside the gene matches: 4. In DNA form, the CDR3 reads TGTGCCAGCAGTTATAGGCTAGCGGGGGAGCAGTTCTTC. This encodes CASSYRLAGEQFF.

This clone was counted a few times. This sequence joins TRBV6-4 and TRBJ2-3; 8 nucleotides agree with TRBD1. The CDR3 spans 16 residues. Germline loops: CDR1 MRHNA, CDR2 SNTAGT. Germline trimming cut 0 bases from V and 1 base from J; bases unmatched to any gene: 3. CDR3 sequence reads: CASSDSTGGGTDTQYF. The CDR3 DNA follows: TGTGCCAGCAGTGACTCCACAGGGGGTGGCACAGATACGCAGTATTTT.

This chain uses TRBV7-9 with TRBJ1-4; D is undetermined. The CDR3 is made up of 17 amino acids. Germline CDR1 is SEHNR and CDR2 is FQNEAQ (reference sequence). Trimming stripped 1 base from V and 0 bases from J, with 12 bases between. CDR3 sequence reads: CASSLGGRGATNEKLFF. DNA of the CDR3: TGTGCCAGCAGCTTAGGAGGGCGCGGCGCAACTAATGAAAAACTGTTTTTT.

Only a few counts were recorded for this clone. The gene calls are TRBV7-6 and TRBJ2-1; D might be TRBD2 (6 bases). Germline loops: CDR1 SGHVS, CDR2 FNYEAQ. With 4 bases removed from V and 0 bases from J, the gap between germline ends came to 13 bases. The CDR3 sequence is 16 residues long. The CDR3 DNA reads as TGTGCCAGCAGCTATGGGGCGGGGAGCTCCTACAATGAGCAGTTCTTC. It specifies CASSYGAGSSYNEQFF.

J is TRBJ1-5 and V is TRBV28; 7 nucleotides line up with TRBD1. The V segment lost 6 bases and the J segment 6 bases; nucleotides outside the gene matches: 11. The CDR3 extends over 15 amino acids. Germline loops: CDR1 MDHEN, CDR2 SYDVKM. CDR3 sequence: CASRPGGGRSQPQHF. CDR3 in DNA: TGTGCCAGCAGGCCAGGGGGGGGCCGGAGTCAGCCCCAGCATTTT.

The chain is built from TRBV6-2 or TRBV6-3 and TRBJ2-1; weak D call: TRBD2 (6 bases). CDR3 length: 15 residues. Germline V CDR1 and CDR2: MNHEY, SVGEGT. V dropped 1 base and J dropped 5 bases, with 12 bases sitting between them. The CDR3 loop is CASSYLEGADNEQFF. The DNA of the CDR3 is TGTGCCAGCAGTTACTTGGAGGGAGCAGACAATGAGCAGTTCTTC.

The chain uses TRBV20-1 and TRBJ1-1; D gene unclear. The CDR3 has 10 amino acids. Germline-derived CDR1 and CDR2 are DFQATT and SNEGSKA (reference sequence). V was trimmed by 4 bases and J by 7 bases, leaving 7 bases between them. CDR3 in DNA: TGCAGTGCTATGGGAGGTGAAGCTTTCTTT. Residues: CSAMGGEAFF.

This chain connects TRBV3-1 (or the pseudogene TRBV3-2) to TRBJ1-2; maybe TRBD1 (6 bases). CDR1 is LGHDT and CDR2 is YNNKEL in the germline V gene (reference sequence). Between the trimmed V and J ends, which lost 4 bases and 7 bases, there was a span of 10 bases. CDR3 length: 12 residues. The CDR3 nucleotides are TGTGCCAGCAGCCCCAGGGGCTCTGGCTACACCTTC. Amino acids: CASSPRGSGYTF.

The rearrangement joins TRBV7-9 to TRBJ1-1, with TRBD1 as a possible D gene (5 bases). V was shortened by 1 base and J by 3 bases, with 12 bases between the two germline ends. The germline gives CDR1 SEHNR, CDR2 FQNEAQ (reference sequence). The CDR3 is 15 amino acids. CDR3 residues: CASSLDQGVYTEAFF. The CDR3 DNA reads TGTGCCAGCAGCTTAGACCAGGGAGTGTACACTGAAGCTTTCTTT.

This clone was seen a few times. The rearrangement links TRBV20-1 to TRBJ2-3; D not certain. From germline, CDR1 is DFQATT and CDR2 SNEGSKA (reference sequence). Between the trimmed V and J ends, which lost 0 bases and 9 bases, there was a span of 7 bases. This CDR3 contains 11 residues. CDR3 loop: CSARDLSTQYF. In nucleotides, the CDR3 is TGCAGTGCTAGAGATTTGAGCACGCAGTATTTT.

This clone was observed a single time. This sequence joins TRBV7-8 and TRBJ2-1; 7 bases agree with TRBD1. J was trimmed by 5 bases and V by 6 bases; bases with no gene match: 22. The CDR3 runs to 19 residues. The germline gives CDR1 SGHVS, CDR2 FQNEAQ. CDR3 region: CASSSRVRGRITRDNEQFF. In nucleotides, the CDR3 is TGTGCCAGCAGTTCCCGAGTTAGGGGGCGGATTACGAGGGACAATGAGCAGTTCTTC. Variable domain in full (rest from reference TRBV7-8 and TRBJ2-1): GAGVSQSPRYKVAKRGQDVALRCDPISGHVSLFWYQQALGQGPEFLTYFQNEAQLDKSGLPSDRFFAERPEGSVSTLKIQRTQQEDSAVYLCASSSRVRGRITRDNEQFFGPGTRLTVL.

The J gene is TRBJ1-2, the V gene TRBV7-9, with D uncertain. Germline V gene sequence: CDR1 SEHNR, CDR2 FQNEAQ (reference sequence). Trimming left V 5 bases short and J 3 bases short, with 7 bases between. The CDR3 consists of 12 residues. CDR3 amino acids: CASSIEDYGYTF. The CDR3 bases are TGTGCCAGCAGCATCGAAGACTATGGCTACACCTTC.

The rearrangement joins TRBV30 to TRBJ1-5; D remains unclear. CDR1 is GTSNPN, CDR2 SVGIG, per germline (reference sequence). The CDR3 contains 14 residues. V was trimmed by 2 bases and J by 5 bases, leaving 13 bases between them. The CDR3: CAWSRAASDQPQHF. Here the CDR3 DNA reads TGTGCCTGGAGTAGAGCCGCATCCGATCAGCCCCAGCATTTT.

The CDR3 reads CASSYRTERDSPLHF. CDR3 DNA sequence: TGTGCCAGCAGTTATAGGACAGAAAGGGATTCACCCCTCCACTTT. The chain carries TRBV6-2 or TRBV6-3 and TRBJ1-6; the D gene is possibly TRBD1 (6 bases). Per the germline V gene, CDR1 is MNHEY and CDR2 is SVGEGT. V lost 3 bases and J 8 bases, leaving 14 bases between the germline ends. This CDR3 spans 15 amino acids.

The chain joins TRBV9 to TRBJ2-5; the match to TRBD1 covers 7 bases. Germline assignment: CDR1 SGDLS and CDR2 YYNGEE. V lost 3 bases, J lost 2 bases, and 7 bases stayed unmatched. This CDR3 has 15 amino acids. CDR3 sequence reads: CASSAYGQEQETQYF. CDR3 DNA sequence: TGTGCCAGCAGCGCCTACGGACAGGAACAAGAGACCCAGTACTTC.

This rearrangement joins TRBV12-3 or TRBV12-4 to TRBJ1-2; 7 bases fit TRBD1. V was clipped by 6 bases and J by 6 bases; unmatched bases: 4. This CDR3 contains 12 residues. CDR3 sequence reads: CASRTGEDGYTF. CDR3 DNA: TGTGCCAGCAGAACAGGGGAGGATGGCTACACCTTC.

The CDR3 DNA follows: TGTGCCAGCAGTTACCAGGGCAGCTCCTACAATGAGCAGTTCTTC. Translation: CASSYQGSSYNEQFF. The chain uses TRBV6-5 and TRBJ2-1; D may be TRBD1 (5 bases). CDR1 is MNHEY, CDR2 SVGAGI, per germline. V lost 2 bases, J lost 0 bases, and 8 bases lay in between. The length of the CDR3 is 15 residues.

The rearrangement joins TRBV7-2 to TRBJ1-1; no reliable D call. Germline CDR1 and CDR2: SGHTA and FQGNSA. Trimming took off 1 base at V and 1 base at J, with 4 bases between the two ends. CDR3 length: 13 residues. CDR3 in amino acids: CASSLVANTEAFF. The CDR3 DNA follows: TGTGCCAGCAGCTTAGTGGCGAACACTGAAGCTTTCTTT.